These 25 T cell receptor beta chains share one sample of origin, sequenced in a study of T cell repertoires in ileal Crohn's disease. The repertoire was sequenced with immunoSEQ multiplex PCR; TCRdb's copy has only in-frame clones and lacks some. The table lists about 7,200 clones, 70% to 75% of them singletons. Time point specified: proximal margin of the surgical specimen (macroscopically non-inflamed). Sample: ileal tissue. The receptor set was obtained from an adult with Crohn's disease.

The CDR3, as DNA: TGCGCCAGCAGCCAAGATCGTCGCAGACAATACAATGAGCAGTTCTTC. Translation: CASSQDRRRQYNEQFF. The rearrangement uses TRBV4-3 and TRBJ2-1; D gene uncertain. The V end was cut by 0 bases, the J end by 4 bases, with 13 bases between. Germline V lookup: CDR1 LGHNA, CDR2 YSLEER. This CDR3 region has 16 residues.

The chain carries TRBV6-4 and TRBJ2-1; possibly TRBD1 for D (5 bases). The CDR3 has 13 amino acids. Germline V lookup: CDR1 MRHNA, CDR2 SNTAGT. The V and J ends lost 4 bases and 6 bases respectively, with 10 bases between them. The CDR3 DNA sequence: TGTGCCAGCAGTGCTGACAGTGGCAATGAGCAGTTCTTC. The encoded protein is CASSADSGNEQFF.

This clone was seen a few times. The chain has TRBV7-2 and TRBJ1-1; the match to TRBD1 covers 8 bases. Trimming took 5 bases from V and 5 from J; bases not matched to a gene: 4. CDR1 and CDR2 (germline): SGHTA, FQGNSA. The CDR3 is made up of 13 amino acids. CDR3: CASSRQGRTEAFF. Here the CDR3 DNA reads TGTGCCAGCAGCCGACAGGGGAGGACTGAAGCTTTCTTT.

The rearrangement links TRBV15 to TRBJ1-6, with 8 positions matching TRBD1. There are 15 residues in the CDR3. Losses at the gene ends were 2 bases for V and 7 bases for J; bases not matched to a gene: 4. CDR1 is LNHNV and CDR2 is YYDKDF in the germline V gene (reference sequence). CDR3 sequence reads: CATSRRTGRNSPLHF. CDR3 coding DNA: TGTGCCACCAGCAGACGGACAGGGAGGAATTCACCCCTCCACTTT.

In nucleotides, the CDR3 is TGTGCCATCAGTGAGGCAGGGGCTAGCACAGATACGCAGTATTTT. Protein product: CAISEAGASTDTQYF. The rearrangement uses TRBV10-3 and TRBJ2-3; possibly TRBD1 for D (6 bases). CDR3 length equals 15 residues. Germline assignment: CDR1 ENHRY and CDR2 SYGVKD. Trimming left V 2 bases short and J 0 bases short, with 9 bases between.

The chain uses TRBV9 and TRBJ2-5; no firm D call. This CDR3 has 15 residues. Germline assignment: CDR1 SGDLS and CDR2 YYNGEE. Trimming cost V 0 bases and J 1 base, with 10 bases left between them. CDR3 sequence reads: CASSVARASQETQYF. As DNA, the CDR3 is TGTGCCAGCAGCGTAGCTCGAGCTAGCCAAGAGACCCAGTACTTC.

The rearrangement uses TRBV27 and TRBJ2-1, with D perhaps matching TRBD2 (5 bases). The CDR3 contains 14 residues. CDR1 and CDR2 from the germline V gene are MNHEY and SMNVEV (reference sequence). V was cut by 4 bases and J by 14 bases, with 21 bases left in between. The CDR3 nucleotides are TGTGCCAGCAGTTCCTATCAAACGGGAACCCCAGAGTTCTTC. Its protein is CASSSYQTGTPEFF.

The chain couples TRBV5-1 to TRBJ2-3; D is unclear. Per the germline V gene, CDR1 is SGHRS and CDR2 is YFSETQ. Trimming shortened V by 0 bases and J by 0 bases, and 11 bases separated the two germline ends. The CDR3 runs to 16 residues. The CDR3 region is CASSLVWGRSTDTQYF. DNA for the CDR3: TGCGCCAGCAGCTTGGTTTGGGGAAGGAGCACAGATACGCAGTATTTT.

This clone was counted a single time. This rearrangement joins TRBV7-2 to TRBJ2-7; unclear D gene. V lost 5 bases, J lost 4 bases, and 12 bases lay in between. Germline lookup yields CDR1 SGHTA and CDR2 FQGNSA. The length of the CDR3 is 13 residues. Here the CDR3 DNA reads TGTGCCAGCAGCCCCCCCCTGGATTACGAGCAGTACTTC. Translating it yields CASSPPLDYEQYF. Full variable domain (missing parts from reference TRBV7-2 and TRBJ2-7): GAGVSQSPSNKVTEKGKDVELRCDPISGHTALYWYRQSLGQGLEFLIYFQGNSAPDKSGLPSDRFSAERTGGSVSTLTIQRTQQEDSAVYLCASSPPLDYEQYFGPGTRLTVT.

The J gene is TRBJ1-2, the V gene TRBV2; 7 positions agree with TRBD1. CDR3 length equals 14 residues. In germline, CDR1 is SNHLY, CDR2 FYNNEI. With 4 bases clipped from V and 2 bases from J, the junction kept 4 bases outside the gene matches. CDR3 coding DNA: TGTGCCAGCAGTGCAGAGACAGGGAACTATGGCTACACCTTC. As protein: CASSAETGNYGYTF.

CDR3 bases: TGCAGCGTTGCAAGGGTAGCCCCCTATGGCTACACCTTC. Its translation: CSVARVAPYGYTF. V usage is TRBV29-1 and J usage is TRBJ1-2; D gene ambiguous. Germline lookup yields CDR1 SQVTM and CDR2 ANQGSEA. V shed 4 bases and J shed 4 bases, with 13 bases lying between them. This CDR3 spans 13 amino acids. Variable domain in full (rest from reference TRBV29-1 and TRBJ1-2): SAVISQKPSRDICQRGTSLTIQCQVDSQVTMMFWYRQQPGQSLTLIATANQGSEATYESGFVIDKFPISRPNLTFSTLTVSNMSPEDSSIYLCSVARVAPYGYTFGSGTRLTVV.

The V and J genes are TRBV6-1 and TRBJ1-1; D is ambiguous. V lost 5 bases to trimming and J lost 4 bases, with 5 bases between them. The CDR3 extends over 11 amino acids. From germline, CDR1 is MNHNS and CDR2 SASEGT. The CDR3 is CASSYLTEAFF. The CDR3 nucleotides read TGTGCCAGCAGTTATCTCACTGAAGCTTTCTTT.

This chain uses TRBV18 with TRBJ2-1; TRBD1 or TRBD2 may be the D gene (5 bases each). The V gene's germline CDR1 is KGHSH and CDR2 LQKENI. V lost 2 bases and J 4 bases, leaving 15 bases between the germline ends. The CDR3 sequence is 16 residues long. The DNA of the CDR3 is TGTGCCAGCTCACCAGATCCGGGGCCCCCTTACAATGAGCAGTTCTTC. Protein product: CASSPDPGPPYNEQFF.

The chain carries TRBV30 and TRBJ1-4; 8 bases line up with TRBD1. CDR3 length equals 15 residues. The V gene's germline CDR1 is GTSNPN and CDR2 SVGIG (reference sequence). Trimming took 2 bases from V and 3 from J; bases not matched to a gene: 5. The CDR3 protein is CAWSPAGGSNEKLFF. In DNA, the CDR3 is TGTGCCTGGAGTCCGGCAGGGGGCTCTAATGAAAAACTGTTTTTT.

Within the sample, this clone is large (0.1 to 1%). This chain joins TRBV5-4 and TRBJ2-7; TRBD2 agrees at 7 bases. V gave up 1 base and J gave up 2 bases; unmatched junction bases: 3. The germline V gene encodes CDR1 SGHNT and CDR2 YYREEE (reference sequence). The CDR3 extends over 14 amino acids. This chain's CDR3 is CASSLSRGAYEQYF. For the CDR3, the DNA is TGTGCCAGCAGCTTGAGTCGGGGGGCCTACGAGCAGTACTTC.

This clone was seen a few times. The chain links TRBV4-2 to TRBJ1-3; D not certain. The V gene's germline CDR1 is LGHNA and CDR2 YNFKEQ. Trimming stripped 0 bases from V and 3 bases from J, with 9 bases between. CDR3 length equals 15 residues. The CDR3 nucleotides read TGTGCCAGCAGCCAAGATCAAGGGAGTGGAAACACCATATATTTT. This codes for CASSQDQGSGNTIYF.

The genes are TRBV27 and TRBJ1-1; no firm D call. Germline V gives CDR1 MNHEY, CDR2 SMNVEV (reference sequence). Trimming stripped 4 bases from V and 3 bases from J, with 24 bases between. The length of the CDR3 is 18 residues. CDR3 residues: CASSSPGRLINRDTEAFF. CDR3 bases: TGTGCCAGCAGTTCCCCGGGCAGGTTGATCAACCGAGACACTGAAGCTTTCTTT.

V and J are TRBV4-3 and TRBJ2-1; 10 positions agree with TRBD2. V was clipped by 3 bases and J by 3 bases; unmatched bases: 2. The CDR3 spans 15 residues. Per the germline V gene, CDR1 is LGHNA and CDR2 is YSLEER. Written as DNA, the CDR3 is TGCGCCAGCAGCCATTCTAGCGGGAGCTACAATGAGCAGTTCTTC. Amino acids: CASSHSSGSYNEQFF.

The V and J genes are TRBV28 and TRBJ1-5; D remains unclear. Germline V gene data show CDR1 as MDHEN and CDR2 as SYDVKM. Trimming took off 1 base at V and 5 bases at J, with 9 bases between the two ends. The CDR3 is 14 amino acids. The CDR3 nucleotides are TGTGCCAGCAGTTTATTGGAGGGCGATCAGCCCCAGCATTTT. Its protein is CASSLLEGDQPQHF.

This CDR3 reads CASSVNRVLIDGYTF. The CDR3, as DNA: TGTGCCAGTAGTGTCAACAGGGTTCTGATCGATGGCTACACCTTC. J is TRBJ1-2 and V is TRBV19; D is possibly TRBD1 (6 bases). The CDR3 is made up of 15 amino acids. With 5 bases removed from V and 6 bases from J, the gap between germline ends came to 19 bases. Germline CDR1 is LNHDA and CDR2 is SQIVND (reference sequence).

The CDR3: CASSLASQASGQYF. CDR3 bases: TGTGCCAGCAGCTTAGCTAGCCAGGCGTCTGGGCAGTACTTC. The rearrangement uses TRBV7-2 and TRBJ2-7; D unclear. This CDR3 has 14 amino acids. Germline CDR1 reads SGHTA; CDR2 reads FQGNSA. Trimming stripped 0 bases from V and 9 bases from J, with 15 bases between.

The rearrangement links TRBV19 to TRBJ1-1; 7 nucleotides match TRBD1. This CDR3 is 14 amino acids long. Germline V gene sequence: CDR1 LNHDA, CDR2 SQIVND (reference sequence). The V and J ends lost 7 bases and 3 bases, in that order; junction bases with no gene match: 8. The CDR3 coding sequence is TGTGCCAGTATGCCCCGACAGGGATACACTGAAGCTTTCTTT. Its protein product is CASMPRQGYTEAFF.

The chain employs TRBV28 and TRBJ1-2, with D maybe TRBD1 (6 bases). Between the trimmed V and J ends, which lost 4 bases and 4 bases, there was a span of 13 bases. Germline V CDR1 and CDR2: MDHEN, SYDVKM. The CDR3 is 14 amino acids. CDR3: CASSYFGTTYGYTF. DNA of the CDR3: TGTGCCAGCAGTTACTTCGGGACAACCTATGGCTACACCTTC.

This chain uses TRBV7-2 with TRBJ2-5; tentative D call: TRBD1 (5 bases). The CDR3 extends over 15 amino acids. V was cut by 1 base and J by 2 bases, with 11 bases left in between. Germline assignment: CDR1 SGHTA and CDR2 FQGNSA. DNA of the CDR3: TGTGCCAGCAGCTTAGGGGGCCCCAAACAAGAGACCCAGTACTTC. It encodes CASSLGGPKQETQYF.

For this clone: In the same sample, other DNA sequences code for this CDR3. V usage is TRBV30 and J usage is TRBJ2-7; 7 bases match TRBD1. Germline values: CDR1 GTSNPN, CDR2 SVGIG (reference sequence). The CDR3 is made up of 14 amino acids. Trimming took 2 bases from V and 3 from J; bases not matched to a gene: 7. The CDR3 region is CAWSPRTGHYEQYF. In nucleotides, the CDR3 is TGTGCCTGGAGTCCTCGGACAGGACACTACGAGCAGTACTTC. Full variable domain (missing parts from reference TRBV30 and TRBJ2-7): SQTIHQWPATLVQPVGSPLSLECTVEGTSNPNLYWYRQAAGRGLQLLFYSVGIGQISSEVPQNLSASRPQDRQFILSSKKLLLSDSGFYLCAWSPRTGHYEQYFGPGTRLTVT.